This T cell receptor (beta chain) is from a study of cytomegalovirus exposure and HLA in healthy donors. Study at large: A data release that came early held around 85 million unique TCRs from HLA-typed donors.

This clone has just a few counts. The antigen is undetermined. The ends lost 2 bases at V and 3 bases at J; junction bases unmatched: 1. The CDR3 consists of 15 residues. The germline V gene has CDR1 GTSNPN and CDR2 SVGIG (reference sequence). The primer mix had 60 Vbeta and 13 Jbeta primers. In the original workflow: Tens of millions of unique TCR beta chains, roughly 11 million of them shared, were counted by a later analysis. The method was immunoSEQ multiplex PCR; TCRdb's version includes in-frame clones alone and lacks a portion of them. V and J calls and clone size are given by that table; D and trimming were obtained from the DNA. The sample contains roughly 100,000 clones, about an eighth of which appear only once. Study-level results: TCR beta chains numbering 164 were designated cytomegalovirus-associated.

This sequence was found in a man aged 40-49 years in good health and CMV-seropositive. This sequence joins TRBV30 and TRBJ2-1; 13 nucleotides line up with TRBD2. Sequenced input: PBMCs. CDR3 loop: CAWSWTSGSYNEQFF. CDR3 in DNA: TGTGCCTGGAGTTGGACTAGCGGGAGCTACAATGAGCAGTTCTTC.